One sample yielded the 14 T cell receptor beta chains listed below, sequenced in a study of OX40 agonist ivuxolimab in advanced cancers. Method: immunoSEQ multiplex PCR; TCRdb's copy keeps in-frame clones and lacks some. The profile shows tens of thousands of clones, more than 80% of them singletons. Sequenced material: CD4+ or CD8+ T cells sorted from blood, taken in a trial of the OX40 agonist ivuxolimab. All receptors derive from an adult with an advanced solid tumor such as melanoma, head and neck, liver or kidney cancer.

V gene TRBV18 combines with J gene TRBJ2-7; 9 bases match TRBD1. Per germline, CDR1 KGHSH and CDR2 LQKENI. V gave up 5 bases and J gave up 3 bases; unmatched junction bases: 5. This CDR3 comprises 14 residues. The CDR3: CASSGRDRVYEQYF. For the CDR3, the DNA is TGTGCCAGCTCAGGCCGGGACAGGGTCTACGAGCAGTACTTC.

The CDR3 is CASSLGEGGVYGYTF. The CDR3 DNA reads as TGTGCCAGCAGTTTAGGAGAGGGTGGGGTCTATGGCTACACCTTC. The chain recombines TRBV27 with TRBJ1-2, with D uncertain. This CDR3 is built from 15 residues. Germline CDR1 reads MNHEY; CDR2 reads SMNVEV (reference sequence). V was cut by 2 bases and J by 4 bases, with 14 bases left in between.

The chain recombines TRBV7-8 with TRBJ1-5, with D unresolved. This CDR3 spans 12 amino acids. Deletions cut 1 base from V and 7 bases from J, with 5 bases between. The germline CDR1 and CDR2 sequences are SGHVS and FQNEAQ. CDR3 amino acids: CASSLEGQPQHF. DNA of the CDR3: TGTGCCAGCAGCTTAGAGGGCCAGCCCCAGCATTTT.

The CDR3 sequence is CASSPSGRTDTQYF. The DNA of the CDR3 is TGTGCCAGCAGCCCGAGCGGGCGCACAGATACGCAGTATTTT. The rearrangement links TRBV9 to TRBJ2-3; D may be TRBD2 (6 bases). V gave up 4 bases and J gave up 1 base, with 10 bases separating them. Germline lookup yields CDR1 SGDLS and CDR2 YYNGEE. This CDR3 is built from 14 residues.

The V call is TRBV29-1, the J call TRBJ1-3, with D uncertain. Germline values: CDR1 SQVTM, CDR2 ANQGSEA. The CDR3 covers 11 residues. The germline V and J ends were trimmed by 2 bases and 4 bases, with 3 bases remaining between them. CDR3 residues: CSVEWGNTIYF. The DNA for the CDR3 is TGCAGCGTTGAATGGGGAAACACCATATATTTT.

This chain joins TRBV15 and TRBJ2-1; 8 bases align to TRBD1. The CDR3 is 15 amino acids. The V gene's germline CDR1 is LNHNV and CDR2 YYDKDF (reference sequence). The J segment lost 6 bases and the V segment lost 0 bases, leaving 4 bases of the junction unmatched. The CDR3 spells CATSRDFTGGNEQFF. CDR3 bases: TGTGCCACCAGCAGAGATTTCACAGGGGGCAATGAGCAGTTCTTC. The complete variable domain, with remaining parts taken from reference TRBV15 and TRBJ2-1, reads DAMVIQNPRYQVTQFGKPVTLSCSQTLNHNVMYWYQQKSSQAPKLLFHYYDKDFNNEADTPDNFQSRRPNTSFCFLDIRSPGLGDTAMYLCATSRDFTGGNEQFFGPGTRLTVL.

This clone was counted a single time. The J gene is TRBJ2-1, the V gene TRBV6-5; 7 bases map to TRBD2. The length of the CDR3 is 13 residues. Germline loops: CDR1 MNHEY, CDR2 SVGAGI. The V gene end was trimmed by 2 bases and the J gene end by 5 bases; junction bases not matched to a gene: 0. CDR3 nucleotide sequence: TGTGCCAGCAGTTACGGGGGGGACAATGAGCAGTTCTTC. Translating gives CASSYGGDNEQFF.

The genes are TRBV28 and TRBJ1-1; D is perhaps TRBD1 (5 bases). From germline, CDR1 is MDHEN and CDR2 SYDVKM. The CDR3 extends over 11 amino acids. The V and J ends lost 3 bases and 8 bases respectively, with 7 bases between them. CDR3 region: CASSFDREAFF. Here the CDR3 DNA reads TGTGCCAGCAGTTTCGACAGAGAAGCTTTCTTT. The variable domain in full, with the rest retrieved from reference TRBV28 and TRBJ1-1, is DVKVTQSSRYLVKRTGEKVFLECVQDMDHENMFWYRQDPGLGLRLIYFSYDVKMKEKGDIPEGYSVSREKKERFSLILESASTNQTSMYLCASSFDREAFFGQGTRLTVV.

The CDR3 loop is CASSYSTGTGGTEAFF. The CDR3 region has the DNA TGCGCCAGCAGCTACTCAACCGGGACAGGGGGCACTGAAGCTTTCTTT. The rearrangement uses TRBV4-1 and TRBJ1-1, with 11 bases matching TRBD1. The V and J ends lost 5 bases and 4 bases, in that order; junction bases with no gene match: 9. The CDR3 is 16 amino acids. CDR1 and CDR2 from the germline V gene are MGHRA and YSYEKL.

The chain recombines TRBV14 with TRBJ2-1, with a weak D call TRBD2 (6 bases). Deletions cut 4 bases from V and 10 bases from J, with 20 bases between. Looked up from germline, CDR1 is SGHDN and CDR2 is FVKESK. There are 15 residues in the CDR3. CDR3 coding DNA: TGTGCCAGCAGCCCGGGTTGGATTGGGGGGAGGGAGCAGTTCTTC. As protein: CASSPGWIGGREQFF. Using reference TRBV14 and TRBJ2-1 for the parts outside the CDR3, the full variable domain is EAGVTQFPSHSVIEKGQTVTLRCDPISGHDNLYWYRRVMGKEIKFLLHFVKESKQDESGMPNNRFLAERTGGTYSTLKVQPAELEDSGVYFCASSPGWIGGREQFFGPGTRLTVL.

J is TRBJ1-3 and V is TRBV4-2; D unresolved. The ends were cut back, 0 bases at V and 4 bases at J, with 13 bases in the middle. CDR3 length: 16 amino acids. Germline CDR1 is LGHNA and CDR2 is YNFKEQ. Written as DNA, the CDR3 is TGTGCCAGCAGCCAAGATTTGCCAGGTCACGGAAACACCATATATTTT. It yields the protein CASSQDLPGHGNTIYF.

J is TRBJ1-1 and V is TRBV6-5, with D perhaps matching TRBD1 (6 bases). The V end lost 7 bases, the J end lost 1 base, and 13 bases lay between the germline ends. CDR3 length: 14 residues. The V gene's germline CDR1 is MNHEY and CDR2 SVGAGI. CDR3 DNA sequence: TGTGCCAGCACCAAGCTCAGGGGGAACACTGAAGCTTTCTTT. It translates to CASTKLRGNTEAFF.

The chain has TRBV5-4 and TRBJ1-3; D may be TRBD1 (5 bases). Trimming stripped 3 bases from V and 7 bases from J, with 14 bases between. The CDR3 spans 14 residues. The germline V gene encodes CDR1 SGHNT and CDR2 YYREEE (reference sequence). CDR3 sequence: CASSSWGYGNTIYF. The CDR3 nucleotides read TGTGCCAGCAGCTCGTGGGGGTATGGGAACACCATATATTTT. Using reference TRBV5-4 and TRBJ1-3 for the parts outside the CDR3, the full variable domain is ETGVTQSPTHLIKTRGQQVTLRCSSQSGHNTVSWYQQALGQGPQFIFQYYREEENGRGNFPPRFSGLQFPNYSSELNVNALELDDSALYLCASSSWGYGNTIYFGEGSWLTVV.

This chain uses TRBV13 with TRBJ1-1; TRBD1 aligns across 7 bases. V lost 3 bases and J lost 3; bases outside the gene matches: 7. The germline gives CDR1 PRHDT, CDR2 FYEKMQ (reference sequence). The CDR3 runs to 15 residues. The CDR3 is CASSFYRGGDTEAFF. CDR3 sequence (DNA): TGTGCCAGCAGCTTCTACAGGGGAGGGGACACTGAAGCTTTCTTT.